What follows are 25 T cell receptor beta chains derived from one specimen sequenced in a study of T cells in localized non-small cell lung cancer. Some clones are missing from TCRdb's copy, which holds only in-frame ones; the method was immunoSEQ multiplex PCR. Here the sample spans tens of thousands of clones, approximately 80% being singletons. The material was peripheral blood, obtained before any cancer treatment. These receptors were obtained from a female donor of 60 years or more with stage I lung adenocarcinoma.

V gene TRBV9 combines with J gene TRBJ2-5; no clear D gene. The CDR3 length is 12 residues. Germline assignment: CDR1 SGDLS and CDR2 YYNGEE. Trimming removed 0 bases from V and 4 bases from J, with 4 bases in between. The CDR3 bases are TGTGCCAGCAGCGTAGGCTCAGAGACCCAGTACTTC. Protein product: CASSVGSETQYF.

The chain joins TRBV18 to TRBJ2-6; D may correspond to TRBD1 or TRBD2 (6 bases each). The V gene lost 8 bases and the J gene lost 4 bases, with 12 bases spanning the gap. The CDR3 runs to 14 residues. Germline-derived CDR1 and CDR2 are KGHSH and LQKENI. The CDR3 DNA reads TGTGCCAGCCAGGAGGGGGTAGGGGCCAACGTCCTGACTTTC. It encodes CASQEGVGANVLTF. Complete variable domain (other parts from reference TRBV18 and TRBJ2-6): NAGVMQNPRHLVRRRGQEARLRCSPMKGHSHVYWYRQLPEEGLKFMVYLQKENIIDESGMPKERFSAEFPKEGPSILRIQQVVRGDSAAYFCASQEGVGANVLTFGAGSRLTVL.

The chain couples TRBV30 to TRBJ1-2; D gene ambiguous. Germline-derived CDR1 and CDR2 are GTSNPN and SVGIG (reference sequence). Trimming removed 0 bases at V and 0 bases at J, with 8 bases between. This CDR3 contains 14 residues. This chain's CDR3 is CAWSVLTSNYGYTF. The CDR3 nucleotides read TGTGCCTGGAGTGTTCTGACCTCTAACTATGGCTACACCTTC. Drawing the rest from reference TRBV30 and TRBJ1-2, the complete variable domain is SQTIHQWPATLVQPVGSPLSLECTVEGTSNPNLYWYRQAAGRGLQLLFYSVGIGQISSEVPQNLSASRPQDRQFILSSKKLLLSDSGFYLCAWSVLTSNYGYTFGSGTRLTVV.

This sequence joins TRBV28 and TRBJ1-5, with TRBD1 identical over 10 bases. Germline values: CDR1 MDHEN, CDR2 SYDVKM. J gave up 7 bases and V 6 bases, and 9 bases lay outside the gene matches. CDR3 length equals 15 residues. As DNA, the CDR3 is TGTGCCAGCAGCCCCGGGACAGGGGCGAAACAGCCCCAGCATTTT. Translating it yields CASSPGTGAKQPQHF.

The V gene is TRBV2, the J gene TRBJ2-2; tentatively, D is TRBD1 (6 bases). The V end was cut by 6 bases, the J end by 7 bases, with 18 bases between. The CDR3 consists of 15 residues. Germline CDR1 is SNHLY and CDR2 is FYNNEI. The CDR3 bases are TGTGCCAGCAGGAAAGGGACACCCGCTGGCGGGGAGCTGTTTTTT. This translates into CASRKGTPAGGELFF.

DNA for the CDR3: TGTGCCTGGAGTCCTATAACCGGGACGTACAATGAGCAGTTCTTC. This translates into CAWSPITGTYNEQFF. The J gene is TRBJ2-1, the V gene TRBV30; D possibly matches TRBD1 or TRBD2 (5 bases each). The V end lost 2 bases, the J end lost 4 bases, and 15 bases lay between the germline ends. Germline CDR1 GTSNPN, CDR2 SVGIG (reference sequence). CDR3 length: 15 residues.

The DNA of the CDR3 is TGCAGCGCGGGAACTCGCCACACAGATACGCAGTATTTT. Its translation is CSAGTRHTDTQYF. The V call is TRBV29-1, the J call TRBJ2-3, with D possibly matching TRBD2 (5 bases). The germline V gene encodes CDR1 SQVTM and CDR2 ANQGSEA. The ends were cut back, 7 bases at V and 2 bases at J, with 13 bases in the middle. CDR3 length: 13 residues.

The rearrangement links TRBV18 to TRBJ1-4; a possible D gene is TRBD1 (5 bases). CDR3 length: 14 residues. Per the germline V gene, CDR1 is KGHSH and CDR2 is LQKENI. V gave up 2 bases and J gave up 3 bases, with 7 bases separating them. In nucleotides, the CDR3 is TGTGCCAGCTCACCAGGGGCGGCTAATGAAAAACTGTTTTTT. It yields the protein CASSPGAANEKLFF.

This chain links TRBV15 with TRBJ1-3; D remains ambiguous. The CDR3 length is 14 residues. The germline gives CDR1 LNHNV, CDR2 YYDKDF (reference sequence). Trimming removed 5 bases at V and 0 bases at J, with 8 bases between. The CDR3 DNA follows: TGTGCCACCAGCCTCGGAGACTCTGGAAACACCATATATTTT. Translating it yields CATSLGDSGNTIYF. The whole variable domain, remainder taken from reference TRBV15 and TRBJ1-3, is DAMVIQNPRYQVTQFGKPVTLSCSQTLNHNVMYWYQQKSSQAPKLLFHYYDKDFNNEADTPDNFQSRRPNTSFCFLDIRSPGLGDTAMYLCATSLGDSGNTIYFGEGSWLTVV.

This sequence joins TRBV5-1 and TRBJ1-2, with D possibly TRBD1 on 6 matching bases. The CDR3 sequence is 13 residues long. The germline CDR1 and CDR2 sequences are SGHRS and YFSETQ. Trimming pared 2 bases from V and 7 bases from J, leaving 12 bases between. CDR3 sequence (DNA): TGCGCCAGCAGCTTAGAGGGGGGAAGTGGCTACACCTTC. It specifies CASSLEGGSGYTF.

This chain connects TRBV7-3 to TRBJ2-7; 7 bases match TRBD1. The CDR3 loop spans 14 amino acids. Germline V gene data show CDR1 as SGHTA and CDR2 as FQGTGA. The V gene end was trimmed by 6 bases and the J gene end by 1 base; junction bases not matched to a gene: 6. Written as DNA, the CDR3 is TGTGCCAGCAGTCCTAGACAGGGTTCCTACGAGCAGTACTTC. It codes for CASSPRQGSYEQYF.

The rearrangement uses TRBV7-9 and TRBJ2-7; the D is unclear. Between the trimmed V and J ends, which lost 1 base and 0 bases, there was a span of 4 bases. Germline V gene lookup returns CDR1 SEHNR and CDR2 FQNEAQ (reference sequence). This CDR3 has 13 residues. The CDR3, as DNA: TGTGCCAGCAGCTTAGGATTCTCCTACGAGCAGTACTTC. Its translation is CASSLGFSYEQYF.

The chain carries TRBV9 and TRBJ2-3, with D perhaps assigned TRBD1 or TRBD2 (6 bases each). In germline, CDR1 is SGDLS, CDR2 YYNGEE. This CDR3 is 14 amino acids long. Trimming took 0 bases from V and 10 from J, leaving 15 bases between them. CDR3 coding DNA: TGTGCCAGCAGCGTAGGCAATTCGGGGGCCTCGCAGTATTTT. Protein sequence: CASSVGNSGASQYF.

V usage is TRBV30 and J usage is TRBJ1-6; D may be TRBD1 (5 bases). V dropped 4 bases and J dropped 7 bases, with 17 bases sitting between them. The CDR3 sequence is 15 residues long. In germline, CDR1 is GTSNPN, CDR2 SVGIG (reference sequence). The CDR3 protein is CAWTDFTGGNSPLHF. The CDR3 coding sequence is TGTGCCTGGACCGATTTCACAGGAGGAAATTCACCCCTCCACTTT.

This clone was seen a handful of times. V usage is TRBV5-3 and J usage is TRBJ2-5, with no clear D. TRBV5-3 is recorded as an ORF, its role being uncertain. The CDR3 spans 14 residues. V gave up 4 bases and J gave up 4 bases, with 14 bases separating them. CDR3 in DNA: TGTGCCAGAAGCCAACCCACATCGAGAGAGACCCAGTACTTC. As protein: CARSQPTSRETQYF.

On this clone: The junction shows a germline mismatch at one end, possibly a read error. The chain recombines TRBV28 with TRBJ2-7; D is undetermined. CDR3 length: 10 amino acids. Looked up from germline, CDR1 is MDHEN and CDR2 is SYDVKM. For the CDR3, the DNA is TGTGCCAGCGGTTTATACGAGCAGTACTTC. Its protein product is CASGLYEQYF. The whole variable domain, remainder taken from reference TRBV28 and TRBJ2-7, is DVKVTQSSRYLVKRTGEKVFLECVQDMDHENMFWYRQDPGLGLRLIYFSYDVKMKEKGDIPEGYSVSREKKERFSLILESASTNQTSMYLCASGLYEQYFGPGTRLTVT.

In this sample, this clone turned up once. V and J are TRBV5-6 and TRBJ1-5; TRBD1 aligns across 7 bases. The CDR3 totals 15 residues. V trimming: 4 bases; J trimming: 3 bases; junction bases outside the gene matches: 7. Germline CDR1 and CDR2: SGHDT and YYEEEE. CDR3 nucleotide sequence: TGTGCCAGCAGCGGAGGAGGGGGCGACAATCAGCCCCAGCATTTT. Translating gives CASSGGGGDNQPQHF.

The chain couples TRBV27 to TRBJ2-7; 8 bases are a match to TRBD1. The length of the CDR3 is 13 residues. Per the germline V gene, CDR1 is MNHEY and CDR2 is SMNVEV (reference sequence). V was pared by 5 bases and J by 4 bases, with 4 bases of the junction left unmatched. As DNA, the CDR3 is TGTGCCAGCAGTGTGACAGGGGAATACGAGCAGTACTTC. Residues: CASSVTGEYEQYF.

In this sample, this clone turned up a few times. V gene TRBV15 combines with J gene TRBJ1-4; D possibly corresponds to TRBD1 (6 bases). Trimming pared 4 bases from V and 8 bases from J, leaving 11 bases between. The CDR3 extends over 13 amino acids. Germline CDR1 reads LNHNV; CDR2 reads YYDKDF (reference sequence). The CDR3 sequence is CATSNRAVEKLFF. CDR3 coding DNA: TGTGCCACCAGCAACAGGGCGGTCGAAAAACTGTTTTTT.

This CDR3 is CAWSPLAGGLSYEQYF. The DNA of the CDR3 is TGTGCCTGGAGTCCTCTGGCGGGGGGCCTCTCCTACGAGCAGTACTTC. This sequence joins TRBV30 and TRBJ2-7, with TRBD2 matching over 8 bases. V lost 2 bases, J lost 0 bases, and 9 bases stayed unmatched. In germline, CDR1 is GTSNPN, CDR2 SVGIG (reference sequence). CDR3 size: 16 residues.

The chain combines TRBV15 with TRBJ1-5; D gene ambiguous. V dropped 0 bases and J dropped 13 bases, with 10 bases sitting between them. CDR1 is LNHNV and CDR2 is YYDKDF in the germline V gene (reference sequence). There are 12 residues in the CDR3. The CDR3 coding sequence is TGTGCCACCAGCAGAGAGTGGGAGTTTCAGCATTTT. This translates into CATSREWEFQHF.

The J gene is TRBJ1-1, the V gene TRBV4-3; no clear D. The CDR3 consists of 15 residues. Germline V lookup: CDR1 LGHNA, CDR2 YSLEER. With 1 base removed from V and 0 bases from J, the gap between germline ends came to 9 bases. The CDR3 DNA reads TGCGCCAGCAGCCAAGGGGTCGGACTGAACACTGAAGCTTTCTTT. This encodes CASSQGVGLNTEAFF.

The chain couples TRBV9 to TRBJ1-5, with D uncertain. CDR1 SGDLS and CDR2 YYNGEE come from the germline V gene. The CDR3 length is 16 residues. The ends were cut back, 1 base at V and 5 bases at J, with 16 bases in the middle. CDR3 DNA sequence: TGTGCCAGCAGCGTACACCTAGCCTTATGTTATCAGCCCCAGCATTTT. This encodes CASSVHLALCYQPQHF.

The V gene is TRBV4-1, the J gene TRBJ2-7, with a tentative D call TRBD1 (5 bases). Germline-derived CDR1 and CDR2 are MGHRA and YSYEKL. The germline V and J ends were trimmed by 4 bases and 0 bases, with 13 bases remaining between them. This CDR3 has 15 amino acids. The DNA of the CDR3 is TGCGCCAGCAGCCTCTCCGACAGCAGCTCCTACGAGCAGTACTTC. It encodes CASSLSDSSSYEQYF.

The chain recombines TRBV5-8 with TRBJ1-2; 7 bases align to TRBD1. Germline lookup yields CDR1 SGHTS and CDR2 YDEGEE. Trimming at V came to 2 bases and at J to 8 bases, leaving 6 bases not matched to a gene. The CDR3 is made up of 13 amino acids. CDR3 residues: CASSLEGARGYTF. DNA of the CDR3: TGTGCCAGCAGCTTAGAGGGGGCGCGCGGCTACACCTTC.